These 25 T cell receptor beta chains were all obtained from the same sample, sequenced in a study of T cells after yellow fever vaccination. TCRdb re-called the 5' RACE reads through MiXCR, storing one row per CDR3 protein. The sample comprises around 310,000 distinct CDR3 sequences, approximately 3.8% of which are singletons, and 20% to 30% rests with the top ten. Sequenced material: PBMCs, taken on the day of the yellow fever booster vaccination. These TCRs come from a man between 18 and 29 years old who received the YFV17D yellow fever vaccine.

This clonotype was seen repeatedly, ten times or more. CDR3 nucleotides: TGTGCCAGCAGTTACGACCGCTCCACTGAAGCTTTCTTT. Its protein is CASSYDRSTEAFF. V and J are TRBV6-6 and TRBJ1-1; D gene uncertain. Trimming took off 2 bases at V and 4 bases at J, with 8 bases between the two ends. The CDR3 runs 13 residues. Germline lookup yields CDR1 MNHNY and CDR2 SVGAGI (reference sequence).

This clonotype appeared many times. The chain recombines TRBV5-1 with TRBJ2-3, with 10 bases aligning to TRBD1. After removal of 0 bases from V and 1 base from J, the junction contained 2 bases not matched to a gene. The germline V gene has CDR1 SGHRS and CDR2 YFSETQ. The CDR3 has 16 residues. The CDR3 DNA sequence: TGCGCCAGCAGCTTGGCGACAGGGGGCGGCACAGATACGCAGTATTTT. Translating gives CASSLATGGGTDTQYF.

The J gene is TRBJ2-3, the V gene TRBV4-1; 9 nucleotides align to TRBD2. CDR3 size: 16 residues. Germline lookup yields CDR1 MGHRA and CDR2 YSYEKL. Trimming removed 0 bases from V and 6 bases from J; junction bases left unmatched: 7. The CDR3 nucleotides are TGCGCCAGCAGCCAAGAGGGTAGCGGGGGCCCGGATACGCAGTATTTT. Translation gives CASSQEGSGGPDTQYF.

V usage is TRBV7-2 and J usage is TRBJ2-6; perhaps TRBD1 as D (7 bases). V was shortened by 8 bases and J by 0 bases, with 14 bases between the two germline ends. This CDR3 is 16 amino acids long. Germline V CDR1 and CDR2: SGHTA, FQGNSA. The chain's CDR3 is CASGRQGLSGANVLTF. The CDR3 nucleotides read TGTGCCAGCGGCAGACAGGGACTCTCTGGGGCCAACGTCCTGACTTTC.

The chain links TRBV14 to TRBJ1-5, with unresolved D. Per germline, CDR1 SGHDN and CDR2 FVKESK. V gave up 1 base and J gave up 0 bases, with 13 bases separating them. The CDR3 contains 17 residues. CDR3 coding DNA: TGTGCCAGCAGCCAAGTAGAAGGATGGGATAGCAATCAGCCCCAGCATTTT. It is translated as CASSQVEGWDSNQPQHF. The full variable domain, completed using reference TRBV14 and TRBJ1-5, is EAGVTQFPSHSVIEKGQTVTLRCDPISGHDNLYWYRRVMGKEIKFLLHFVKESKQDESGMPNNRFLAERTGGTYSTLKVQPAELEDSGVYFCASSQVEGWDSNQPQHFGDGTRLSIL.

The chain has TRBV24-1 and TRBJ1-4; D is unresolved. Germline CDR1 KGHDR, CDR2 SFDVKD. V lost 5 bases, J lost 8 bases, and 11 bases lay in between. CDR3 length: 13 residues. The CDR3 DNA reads TGTGCCACCAGTGGCATGGACGGCGAAAAACTGTTTTTT. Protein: CATSGMDGEKLFF.

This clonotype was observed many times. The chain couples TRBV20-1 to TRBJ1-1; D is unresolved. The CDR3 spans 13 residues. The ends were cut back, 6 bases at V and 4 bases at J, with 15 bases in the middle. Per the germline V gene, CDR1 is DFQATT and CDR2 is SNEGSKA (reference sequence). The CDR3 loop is CSARARWATEAFF. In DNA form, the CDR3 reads TGCAGTGCCCGAGCTCGGTGGGCCACTGAAGCTTTCTTT.

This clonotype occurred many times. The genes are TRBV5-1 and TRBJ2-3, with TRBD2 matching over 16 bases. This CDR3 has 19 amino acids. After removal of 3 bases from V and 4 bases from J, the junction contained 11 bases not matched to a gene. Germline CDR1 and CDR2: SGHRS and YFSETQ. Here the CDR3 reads CASSWGLAGGPPWADTQYF. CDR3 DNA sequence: TGCGCCAGCAGCTGGGGACTAGCGGGGGGGCCCCCGTGGGCAGATACGCAGTATTTT.

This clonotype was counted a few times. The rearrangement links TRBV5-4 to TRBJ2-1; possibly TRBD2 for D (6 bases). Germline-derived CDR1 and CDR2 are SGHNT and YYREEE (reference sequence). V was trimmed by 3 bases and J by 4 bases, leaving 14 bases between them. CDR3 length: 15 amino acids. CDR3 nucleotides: TGTGCCAGCAGCTCAACACTAGCCGGGTACAATGAGCAGTTCTTC. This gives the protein CASSSTLAGYNEQFF.

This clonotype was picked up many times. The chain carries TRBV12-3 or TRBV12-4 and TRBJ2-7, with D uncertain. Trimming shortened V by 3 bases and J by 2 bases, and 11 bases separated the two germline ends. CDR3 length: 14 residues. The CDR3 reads CASSFLGITYEQYF. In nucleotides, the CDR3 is TGTGCCAGCAGTTTTCTAGGGATCACCTACGAGCAGTACTTC.

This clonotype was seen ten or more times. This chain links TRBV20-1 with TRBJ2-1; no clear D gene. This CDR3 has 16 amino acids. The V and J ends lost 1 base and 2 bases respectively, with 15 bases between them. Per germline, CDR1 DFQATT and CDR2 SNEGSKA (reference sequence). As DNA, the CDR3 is TGCAGTGCTAGAGTCCCCGACTCGCCTCCCTACAATGAGCAGTTCTTC. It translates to CSARVPDSPPYNEQFF.

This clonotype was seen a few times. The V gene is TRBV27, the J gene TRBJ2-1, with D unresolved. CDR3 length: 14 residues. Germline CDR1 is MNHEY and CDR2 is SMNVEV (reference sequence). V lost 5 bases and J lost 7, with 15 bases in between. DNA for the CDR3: TGTGCCAGCAGTATAGGGTCCTCCCCAAATGAGCAGTTCTTC. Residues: CASSIGSSPNEQFF.

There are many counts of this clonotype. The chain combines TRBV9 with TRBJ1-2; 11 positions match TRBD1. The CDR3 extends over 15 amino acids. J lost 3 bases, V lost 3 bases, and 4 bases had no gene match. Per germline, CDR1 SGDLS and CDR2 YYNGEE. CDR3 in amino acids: CASSAWDRGDYGYTF. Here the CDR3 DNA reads TGTGCCAGCAGCGCTTGGGACAGGGGGGACTATGGCTACACCTTC.

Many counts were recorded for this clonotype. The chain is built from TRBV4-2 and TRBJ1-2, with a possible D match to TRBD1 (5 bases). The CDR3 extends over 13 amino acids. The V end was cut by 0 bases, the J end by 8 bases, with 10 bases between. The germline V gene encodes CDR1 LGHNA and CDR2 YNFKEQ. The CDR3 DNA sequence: TGTGCCAGCAGCCAAGACCGGGACTCCGGCTACACCTTC. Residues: CASSQDRDSGYTF.

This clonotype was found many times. CDR3 in amino acids: CASSLVVGTDTQYF. The CDR3, as DNA: TGTGCCAGCAGCTTAGTGGTGGGGACAGATACGCAGTATTTT. The genes are TRBV7-2 and TRBJ2-3; D not resolved. The CDR3 sequence is 14 residues long. Per germline, CDR1 SGHTA and CDR2 FQGNSA. Trimming cost V 1 base and J 3 bases, with 8 bases left between them.

CDR3 amino acids: CASSLVWRQNYGYTF. The CDR3 bases are TGTGCCAGCAGCTTAGTGTGGAGGCAGAACTATGGCTACACCTTC. The V and J genes are TRBV7-2 and TRBJ1-2; no firm D call. Trimming removed 1 base at V and 2 bases at J, with 11 bases between. Germline lookup yields CDR1 SGHTA and CDR2 FQGNSA. CDR3 size: 15 residues.

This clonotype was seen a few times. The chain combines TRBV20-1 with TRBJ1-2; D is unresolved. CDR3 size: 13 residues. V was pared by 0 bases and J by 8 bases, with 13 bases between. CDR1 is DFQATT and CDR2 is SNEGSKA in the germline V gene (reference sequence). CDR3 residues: CSAREDLVGGYTF. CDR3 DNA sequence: TGCAGTGCTAGAGAGGACCTGGTGGGCGGCTACACCTTC.

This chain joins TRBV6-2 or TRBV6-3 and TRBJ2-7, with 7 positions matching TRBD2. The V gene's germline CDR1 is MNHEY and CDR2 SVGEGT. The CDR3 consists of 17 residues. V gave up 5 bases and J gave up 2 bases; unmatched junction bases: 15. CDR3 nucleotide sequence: TGTGCCAGCAGTACGCCACTGGGGAGGGCCAACACCTACGAGCAGTACTTC. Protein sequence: CASSTPLGRANTYEQYF.

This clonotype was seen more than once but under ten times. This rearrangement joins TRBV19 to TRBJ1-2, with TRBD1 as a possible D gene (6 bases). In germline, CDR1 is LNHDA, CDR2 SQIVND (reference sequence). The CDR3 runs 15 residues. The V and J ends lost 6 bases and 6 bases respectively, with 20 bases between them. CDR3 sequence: CASSDPSTGANGYTF. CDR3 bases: TGTGCCAGTAGCGATCCCTCGACGGGGGCGAATGGCTACACCTTC.

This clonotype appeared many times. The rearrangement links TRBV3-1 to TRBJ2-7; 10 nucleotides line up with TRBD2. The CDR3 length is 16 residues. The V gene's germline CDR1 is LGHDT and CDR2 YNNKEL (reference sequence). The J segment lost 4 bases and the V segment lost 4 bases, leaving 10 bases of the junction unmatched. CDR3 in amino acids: CASSPHSGGILYEQYF. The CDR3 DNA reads TGTGCCAGCAGCCCCCATAGCGGGGGGATATTGTACGAGCAGTACTTC.

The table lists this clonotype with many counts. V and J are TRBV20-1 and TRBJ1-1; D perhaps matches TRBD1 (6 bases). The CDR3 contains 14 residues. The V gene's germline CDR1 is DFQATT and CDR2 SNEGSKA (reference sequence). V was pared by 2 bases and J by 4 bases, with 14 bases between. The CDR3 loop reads CSARSGGPGTEAFF. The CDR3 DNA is TGCAGTGCTAGATCGGGGGGCCCGGGCACTGAAGCTTTCTTT.

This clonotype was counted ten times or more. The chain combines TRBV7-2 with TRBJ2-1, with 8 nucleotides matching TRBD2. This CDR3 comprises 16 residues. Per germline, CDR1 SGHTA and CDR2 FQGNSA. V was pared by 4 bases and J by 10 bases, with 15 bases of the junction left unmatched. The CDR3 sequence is CASSSRVAGGRGEQFF. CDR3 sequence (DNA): TGTGCCAGCAGCTCTCGTGTGGCGGGGGGCAGGGGCGAGCAGTTCTTC.

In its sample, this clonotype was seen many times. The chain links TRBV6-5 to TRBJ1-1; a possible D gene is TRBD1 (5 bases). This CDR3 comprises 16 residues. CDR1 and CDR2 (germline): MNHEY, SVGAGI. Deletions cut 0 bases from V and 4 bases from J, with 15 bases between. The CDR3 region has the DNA TGTGCCAGCAGTTACTCTTCGGCTCCAGGGTTCACTGAAGCTTTCTTT. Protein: CASSYSSAPGFTEAFF.

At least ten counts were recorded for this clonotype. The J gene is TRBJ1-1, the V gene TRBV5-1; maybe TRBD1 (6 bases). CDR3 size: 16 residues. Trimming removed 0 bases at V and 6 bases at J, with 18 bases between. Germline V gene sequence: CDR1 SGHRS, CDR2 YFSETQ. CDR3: CASSLARGQGRAEAFF. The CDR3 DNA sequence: TGCGCCAGCAGCTTGGCCCGGGGGCAGGGTCGGGCTGAAGCTTTCTTT.

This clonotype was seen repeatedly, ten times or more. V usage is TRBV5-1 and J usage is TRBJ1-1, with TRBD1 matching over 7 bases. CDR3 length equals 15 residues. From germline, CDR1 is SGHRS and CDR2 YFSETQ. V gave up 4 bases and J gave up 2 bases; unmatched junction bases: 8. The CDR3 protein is CASSASGGINTEAFF. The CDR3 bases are TGCGCCAGCAGCGCCTCAGGGGGGATAAACACTGAAGCTTTCTTT.